The 2 T cell receptor beta chains reported below all come from one sample, sequenced in a study of T-cell memory formation after mild COVID-19. TCRdb fed the 5' RACE reads into MiXCR, producing one record per CDR3 protein. The table shows 400,000 to 500,000 distinct CDR3 sequences, with around 19% occurring only once. Source material: PBMCs or a T cell subset sorted from them (not recorded which). The source of these receptors is an adult woman who had mild COVID-19 (a few samples of this study predate the infection). Cell type and time point are not known.

The chain carries TRBV4-1 and TRBJ2-1; no firm D call. CDR1 and CDR2 from the germline V gene are MGHRA and YSYEKL. V was pared by 0 bases and J by 7 bases, with 13 bases between. The CDR3 runs to 15 residues. CDR3 in DNA: TGCGCCAGCAGCCAAGATCATTTTATTGGGAATGAGCAGTTCTTC. It codes for CASSQDHFIGNEQFF.

V and J are TRBV12-3 or TRBV12-4 and TRBJ2-1; 11 bases map to TRBD2. This CDR3 region has 15 residues. J was trimmed by 7 bases and V by 3 bases; bases with no gene match: 5. The CDR3 here is CASSFGTSGTNEQFF. The CDR3 DNA follows: TGTGCCAGCAGTTTTGGGACTAGCGGAACAAATGAGCAGTTCTTC.